The 5 T cell receptor beta chains listed next were all sequenced from one sample in a study of blood T cell repertoires in COVID-19. Some clones are missing from TCRdb's copy, which holds only in-frame ones; the method was immunoSEQ multiplex PCR. The data contain 350,000 to 450,000 clones, around nine tenths of them singletons. Sequences were obtained from peripheral blood. These receptors originate from a woman in her thirties or forties with COVID-19, enrolled during active disease.

This chain uses TRBV28 with TRBJ2-7, with D possibly being TRBD2 (6 bases). Germline lookup yields CDR1 MDHEN and CDR2 SYDVKM. The length of the CDR3 is 15 residues. Trimming removed 4 bases at V and 2 bases at J, with 15 bases between. The CDR3 DNA follows: TGTGCCAGCAGTTCCCCCGGGAGACGAGCCTACGAGCAGTACTTC. It is translated as CASSSPGRRAYEQYF.

The V call is TRBV27, the J call TRBJ1-2; tentative D call: TRBD1 (6 bases). With 10 bases removed from V and 8 bases from J, the gap between germline ends came to 20 bases. This CDR3 has 13 amino acids. Germline lookup yields CDR1 MNHEY and CDR2 SMNVEV (reference sequence). CDR3 nucleotides: TGTGCCACCTTGAACAGGGAGTATAGGGGCTACACCTTC. It encodes CATLNREYRGYTF.

The chain carries TRBV6-1 and TRBJ2-1; D is undetermined. Germline CDR1 MNHNS, CDR2 SASEGT. V was cut by 4 bases and J by 0 bases, with 13 bases left in between. This CDR3 is 16 amino acids long. CDR3 amino acids: CASSGTGVSSYNEQFF. For the CDR3, the DNA is TGTGCCAGCAGTGGCACTGGAGTAAGCTCCTACAATGAGCAGTTCTTC.

The rearrangement uses TRBV4-3 and TRBJ2-1, with D tentatively TRBD1 (6 bases). V was pared by 0 bases and J by 3 bases, with 9 bases between. CDR1 LGHNA and CDR2 YSLEER come from the germline V gene. The CDR3 loop spans 15 amino acids. This CDR3 is CASSQEWGLYNEQFF. The CDR3 nucleotides are TGCGCCAGCAGCCAAGAGTGGGGGCTCTACAATGAGCAGTTCTTC.

The chain recombines TRBV9 with TRBJ1-5, with 10 bases that match TRBD1. Germline-derived CDR1 and CDR2 are SGDLS and YYNGEE. With V trimmed by 3 bases and J by 3 bases, 3 bases remained unmatched. The CDR3 length is 15 residues. Here the CDR3 reads CASSGGTGDNQPQHF. Written as DNA, the CDR3 is TGTGCCAGCAGCGGCGGGACAGGGGACAATCAGCCCCAGCATTTT.